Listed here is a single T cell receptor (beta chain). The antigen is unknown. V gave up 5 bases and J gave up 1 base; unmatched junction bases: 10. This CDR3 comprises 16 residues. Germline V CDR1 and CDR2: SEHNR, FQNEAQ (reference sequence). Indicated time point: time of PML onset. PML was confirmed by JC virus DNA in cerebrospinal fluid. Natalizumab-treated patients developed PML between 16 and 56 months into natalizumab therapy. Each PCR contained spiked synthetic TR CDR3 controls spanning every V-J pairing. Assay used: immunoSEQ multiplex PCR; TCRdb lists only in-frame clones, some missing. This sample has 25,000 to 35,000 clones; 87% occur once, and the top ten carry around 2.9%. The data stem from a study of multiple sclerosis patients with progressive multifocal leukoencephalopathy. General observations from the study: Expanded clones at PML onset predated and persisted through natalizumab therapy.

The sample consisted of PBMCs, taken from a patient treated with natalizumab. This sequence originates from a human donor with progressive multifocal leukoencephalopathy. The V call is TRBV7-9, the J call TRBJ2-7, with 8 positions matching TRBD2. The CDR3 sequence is CASSARSGGASYEQYF. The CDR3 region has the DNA TGTGCCAGCAGCGCCAGATCGGGGGGGGCGTCCTACGAGCAGTACTTC.